This TCR beta chain was sequenced in a study of cytomegalovirus exposure and HLA in healthy donors. 13 Jbeta primers and 60 Vbeta primers were used for the PCR. Sequencing used immunoSEQ multiplex PCR; TCRdb keeps in-frame clones, though not all of them. The data contain about 230,000 clones, about 80% of them singletons. From germline, CDR1 is LNHDA and CDR2 SQIVND (reference sequence). The CDR3 contains 13 residues. The germline V and J ends were trimmed by 3 bases and 7 bases, with 12 bases remaining between them. The chain recombines TRBV19 with TRBJ1-2; D unclear. The sample taken for sequencing was PBMCs. The source is a middle-aged woman in good health and CMV-seronegative. The CDR3 loop is CASSIGVSGGYTF. The CDR3, as DNA: TGTGCCAGTAGTATCGGTGTGAGCGGTGGCTACACCTTC.